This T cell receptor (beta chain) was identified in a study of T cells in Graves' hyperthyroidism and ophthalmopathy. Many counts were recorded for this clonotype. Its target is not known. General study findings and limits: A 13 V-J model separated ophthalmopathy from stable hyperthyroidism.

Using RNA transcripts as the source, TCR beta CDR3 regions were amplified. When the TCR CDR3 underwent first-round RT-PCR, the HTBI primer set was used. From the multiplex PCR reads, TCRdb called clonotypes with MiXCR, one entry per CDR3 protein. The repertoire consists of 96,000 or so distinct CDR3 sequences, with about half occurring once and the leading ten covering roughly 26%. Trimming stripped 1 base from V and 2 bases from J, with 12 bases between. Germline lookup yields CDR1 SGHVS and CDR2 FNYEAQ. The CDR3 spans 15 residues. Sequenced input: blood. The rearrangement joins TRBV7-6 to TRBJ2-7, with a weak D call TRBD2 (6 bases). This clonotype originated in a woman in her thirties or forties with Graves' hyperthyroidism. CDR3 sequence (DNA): TGTGCCAGCAGCTTAGAGGCTAGCGCAACCTACGAGCAGTACTTC. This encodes CASSLEASATYEQYF.